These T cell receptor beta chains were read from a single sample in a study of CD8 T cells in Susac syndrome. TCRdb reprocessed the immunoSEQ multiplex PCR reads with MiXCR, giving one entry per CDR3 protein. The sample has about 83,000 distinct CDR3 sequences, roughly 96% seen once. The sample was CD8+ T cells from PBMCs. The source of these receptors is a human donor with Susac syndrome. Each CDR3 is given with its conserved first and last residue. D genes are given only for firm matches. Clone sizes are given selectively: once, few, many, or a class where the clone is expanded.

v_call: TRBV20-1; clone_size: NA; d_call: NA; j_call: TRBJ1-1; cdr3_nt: TGCAGTGCTAGAATCTTCCCTCAGGGGTACACTGAAGCTTTCTTT; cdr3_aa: CSARIFPQGYTEAFF
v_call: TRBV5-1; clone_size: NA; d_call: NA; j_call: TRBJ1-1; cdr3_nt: TGCGCCAGCAGCTTGGGAGCGCTAGAAGAGGCTTTCTTT; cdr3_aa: CASSLGALEEAFF
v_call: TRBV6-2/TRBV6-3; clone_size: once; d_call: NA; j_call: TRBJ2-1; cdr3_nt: TGTGCCAGCAGTTACTCGAACGGGAATAAGAATGAGCAGTTCTTC; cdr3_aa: CASSYSNGNKNEQFF
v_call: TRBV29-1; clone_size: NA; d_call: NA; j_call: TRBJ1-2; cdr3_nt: TGCAGCGTTGAAGCTTGGGGGTTGGGTGGACAGTTCTATGGCTACACCTTC; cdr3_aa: CSVEAWGLGGQFYGYTF
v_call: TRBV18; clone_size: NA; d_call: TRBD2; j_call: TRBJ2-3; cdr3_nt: TGTGCCAGCTCACCTACGGGACTAGTTCCGCGGGATACGCAGTATTTT; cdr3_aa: CASSPTGLVPRDTQYF
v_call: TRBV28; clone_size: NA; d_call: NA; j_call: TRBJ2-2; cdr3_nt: TGTGCCAGCAGTTTATGGGGTTACACCGGGGAGCTGTTTTTT; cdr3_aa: CASSLWGYTGELFF
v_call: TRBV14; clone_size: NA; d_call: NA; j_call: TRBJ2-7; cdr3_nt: TGTGCCAGCAGCCAACCCACCCAAAACGAGCAGTACTTC; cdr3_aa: CASSQPTQNEQYF
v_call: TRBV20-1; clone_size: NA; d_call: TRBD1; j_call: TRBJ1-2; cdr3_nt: TGCAGTGCGAGCCAAGACAGGGTGAATGGCTACACCTTC; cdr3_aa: CSASQDRVNGYTF
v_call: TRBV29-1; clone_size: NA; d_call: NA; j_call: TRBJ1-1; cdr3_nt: TGCAGCGCCTTAGGGGTGAGGAACACTGAAGCTTTCTTT; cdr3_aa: CSALGVRNTEAFF
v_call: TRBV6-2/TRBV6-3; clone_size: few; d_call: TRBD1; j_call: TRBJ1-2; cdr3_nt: TGTGCCAGCAGCCCCAGGACAGGGAGCTATGGCTACACCTTC; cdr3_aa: CASSPRTGSYGYTF
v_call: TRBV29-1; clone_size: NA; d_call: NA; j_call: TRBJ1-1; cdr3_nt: TGCAGCGCTTTTCAGACAGGAGGGAACACTGAAGCTTTCTTT; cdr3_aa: CSAFQTGGNTEAFF
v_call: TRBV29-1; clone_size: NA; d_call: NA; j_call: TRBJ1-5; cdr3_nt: TGCAGCGTACCGCAGGGTTTCGGTCAGCCCCAGCATTTT; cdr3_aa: CSVPQGFGQPQHF
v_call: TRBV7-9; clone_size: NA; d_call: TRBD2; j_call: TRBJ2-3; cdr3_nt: TGTGCCAGCAGCCCGCCGGGACTAGCGGGGAGCACAGATACGCAGTATTTT; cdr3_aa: CASSPPGLAGSTDTQYF
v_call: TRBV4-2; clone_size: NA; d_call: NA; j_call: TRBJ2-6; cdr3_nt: TGTGCCAGCAGCCAAGACAAGACACTCTCTGGGGCCAACGTCCTGACTTTC; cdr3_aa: CASSQDKTLSGANVLTF
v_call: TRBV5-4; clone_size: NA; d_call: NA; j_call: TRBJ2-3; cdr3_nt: TGTGCAACCGCCAGGGACAGCACAGATACGCAGTATTTT; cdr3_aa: CATARDSTDTQYF
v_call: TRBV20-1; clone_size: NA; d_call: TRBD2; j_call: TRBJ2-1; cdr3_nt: TGCAGTGCTAGCTCTAGCGGGGTCGGTTTCTACAATGAGCAGTTCTTC; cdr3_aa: CSASSSGVGFYNEQFF
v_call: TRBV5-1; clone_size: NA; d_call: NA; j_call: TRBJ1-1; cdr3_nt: TGCGCCAGCAGCTTGGGGGTGACAGGCAACACTGAAGCTTTCTTT; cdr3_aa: CASSLGVTGNTEAFF
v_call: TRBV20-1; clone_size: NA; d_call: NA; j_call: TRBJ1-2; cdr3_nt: TGCAGTGCCGCTAGCGGGGGAAGGCATGGCTACACCTTC; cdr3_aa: CSAASGGRHGYTF
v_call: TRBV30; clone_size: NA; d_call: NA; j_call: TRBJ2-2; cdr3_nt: TGTGCCTGGAGGATGGGGGGTACCGGGGAGCTGTTTTTT; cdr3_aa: CAWRMGGTGELFF
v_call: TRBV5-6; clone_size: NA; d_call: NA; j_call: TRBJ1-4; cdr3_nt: TGTGCCAGCAGCTTAGGGACGGGGAATGAAAAACTGTTTTTT; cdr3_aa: CASSLGTGNEKLFF
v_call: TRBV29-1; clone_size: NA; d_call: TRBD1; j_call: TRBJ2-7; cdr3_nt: TGCAGCGCTCTAACAGGGGAGAGCTACGAGCAGTACTTC; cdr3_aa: CSALTGESYEQYF
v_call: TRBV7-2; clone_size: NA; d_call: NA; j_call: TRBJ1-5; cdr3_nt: TGTGCCAGCAGCTCCTCCGGGGCAGCCAAGTTGCTAGGTCAGCCCCAGCATTTT; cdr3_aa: CASSSSGAAKLLGQPQHF
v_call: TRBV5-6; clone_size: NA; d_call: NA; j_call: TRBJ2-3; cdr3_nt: TGTGCCAGCAGCGCCTACACAGATACGCAGTATTTT; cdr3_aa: CASSAYTDTQYF
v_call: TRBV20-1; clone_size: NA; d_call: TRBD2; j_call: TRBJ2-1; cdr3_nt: TGCAGTGCTAGAGGACTAGCGGGGGACCTAGAGCAGTTCTTC; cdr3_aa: CSARGLAGDLEQFF
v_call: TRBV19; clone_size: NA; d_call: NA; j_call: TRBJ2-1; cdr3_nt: TGTGCCAGTAGTAGGGGCAGGGTGAATGAGCAGTTCTTC; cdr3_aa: CASSRGRVNEQFF
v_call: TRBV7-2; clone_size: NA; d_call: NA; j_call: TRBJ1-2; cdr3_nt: TGTGCCAGCAGCCGAGAAACGGGACAAAGCTATGGCTACACCTTC; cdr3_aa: CASSRETGQSYGYTF
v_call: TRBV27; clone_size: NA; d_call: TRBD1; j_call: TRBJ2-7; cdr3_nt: TGTGCCAGCAGTCTGGGACAGCTTGGGGAGCAGTACTTC; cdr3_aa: CASSLGQLGEQYF
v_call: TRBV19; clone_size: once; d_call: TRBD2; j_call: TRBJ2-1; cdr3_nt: TGTGCCAGTAGTCCACTAGCGGACTACAATGAGCAGTTCTTC; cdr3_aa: CASSPLADYNEQFF
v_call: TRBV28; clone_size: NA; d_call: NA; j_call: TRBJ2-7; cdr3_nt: TGTGCCAGCAGTTTGCAGGATCCTACGGAGCAGTACTTC; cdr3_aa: CASSLQDPTEQYF
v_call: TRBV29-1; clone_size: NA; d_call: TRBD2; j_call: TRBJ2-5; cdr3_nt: TGCAGCGTTGAGCCCCACCTTAGCGGGAGGGCCAGAGAGACCCAGTACTTC; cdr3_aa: CSVEPHLSGRARETQYF
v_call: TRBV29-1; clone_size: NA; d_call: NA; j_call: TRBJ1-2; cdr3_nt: TGCAGCGTTGATAGCAGCTCTGGGGGCTACACCTTC; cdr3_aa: CSVDSSSGGYTF
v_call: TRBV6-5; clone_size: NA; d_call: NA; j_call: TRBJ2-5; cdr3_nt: TGTGCCAGCAGTTACTCTCAGGGAGCCCAAGAGACCCAGTACTTC; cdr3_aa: CASSYSQGAQETQYF
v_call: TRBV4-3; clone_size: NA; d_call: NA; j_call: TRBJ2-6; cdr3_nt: TGCGCCAGCAGCCAAGCCCTGATATCAGGGGCCAACGTCCTGACTTTC; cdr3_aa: CASSQALISGANVLTF
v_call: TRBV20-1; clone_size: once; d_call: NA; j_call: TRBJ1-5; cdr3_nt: TGCAGTGCGAGTGACCCAGGAGAAAGCGGGAATCAGCCCCAGCATTTT; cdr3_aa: CSASDPGESGNQPQHF
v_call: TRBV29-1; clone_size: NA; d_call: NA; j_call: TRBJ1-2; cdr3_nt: TGCAGCGCCCTGGACGTTTATGGCTACACCTTC; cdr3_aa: CSALDVYGYTF
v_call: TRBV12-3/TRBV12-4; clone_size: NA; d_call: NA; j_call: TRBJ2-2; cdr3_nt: TGTGCCAGCACAGACGTGAACACCGGGGAGCTGTTTTTT; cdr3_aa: CASTDVNTGELFF
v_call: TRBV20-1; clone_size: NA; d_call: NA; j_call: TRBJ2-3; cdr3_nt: TGCAGTGCTAAGGACTCGTGGCAAGATACGCAGTATTTT; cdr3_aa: CSAKDSWQDTQYF
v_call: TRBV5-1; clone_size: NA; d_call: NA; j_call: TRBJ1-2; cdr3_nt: TGCGCCAGCAGCTTGAACTGGGCCACGTGGCACTATGGCTACACCTTC; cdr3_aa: CASSLNWATWHYGYTF